The rows below give T cell receptor beta chains drawn from one sample of a study of CD8 T cells in Susac syndrome. TCRdb processed the immunoSEQ multiplex PCR reads anew with MiXCR; each CDR3 protein has one entry. Of just over 300,000 distinct CDR3 sequences listed, 92% are singletons. The specimen sequenced was CD4+ T cells from PBMCs. These receptors were taken from a human donor with multiple sclerosis. Both conserved end residues are part of each CDR3. The D gene is left open where the match is weak. Clone size is given for some rows only: seen once, a few or many times, or a class if the clone is expanded.

len	d_gene	v_gene	j_gene	abundance	CDR3nt	CDR3aa
15	.	TRBV2	TRBJ1-1	.	TGTGCCAGCAGTGGGGGCAGGGGAGTTAAGACTGAAGCTTTCTTT	CASSGGRGVKTEAFF
11	.	TRBV12-3/TRBV12-4	TRBJ1-6	once	TGTGCCAGCAGTTTAAGGGCAGCCCTCCACTTT	CASSLRAALHF
13	.	TRBV20-1	TRBJ1-5	.	TGCAGTGCTAGTGGCGACAGCGATCAGCCCCAGCATTTT	CSASGDSDQPQHF
14	.	TRBV14	TRBJ1-2	.	TGTGCCAGCAGCCAAGGAAGGAAGGGTAATGGCTACACCTTC	CASSQGRKGNGYTF
18	TRBD2	TRBV12-3/TRBV12-4	TRBJ2-2	.	TGTGCCAGCAGTTTAGTTCGGGGGGACCTGGCGAACACCGGGGAGCTGTTTTTT	CASSLVRGDLANTGELFF
16	TRBD2	TRBV12-3/TRBV12-4	TRBJ2-3	.	TGTGCCAGCAGCCCCCAGCTAGCGGGGACCACAGATACGCAGTATTTT	CASSPQLAGTTDTQYF
15	TRBD1	TRBV27	TRBJ1-6	.	TGTGCCAGTTTCCCGAGGGGGCGCGGAGATTCACCCCTCCACTTT	CASFPRGRGDSPLHF
16	TRBD2	TRBV18	TRBJ2-5	.	TGTGCCAGCTCACCCCGACTAGCGGGAGTGCGGGAGACCCAGTACTTC	CASSPRLAGVRETQYF
14	.	TRBV10-3	TRBJ1-1	.	TGTGCCATCAGTCTCCGGGACAAGGACACTGAAGCTTTCTTT	CAISLRDKDTEAFF
15	TRBD1	TRBV20-1	TRBJ1-1	.	TGCAGTGCTAGAGCTGACCCGACAGGGAGGACTGAAGCTTTCTTT	CSARADPTGRTEAFF
18	TRBD2	TRBV7-2	TRBJ2-7	once	TGTGCCAGCAGCTTAAGAGACAGGACTAGCGGGAGGGCCCGGGAGCAGTACTTC	CASSLRDRTSGRAREQYF
17	.	TRBV6-2/TRBV6-3	TRBJ2-1	.	TGTGCCAGCAGCCCCGTTCGGACCAGAGCCGTATACAATGAGCAGTTCTTC	CASSPVRTRAVYNEQFF
15	.	TRBV11-2	TRBJ2-2	.	TGTGCCAGCAGCTTAGCGGGTGTTTGGACCGGGGAGCTGTTTTTT	CASSLAGVWTGELFF
15	TRBD1	TRBV6-1	TRBJ1-1	once	TGTGCCAGCAGTGAAAACAGGGGTCTGAACACTGAAGCTTTCTTT	CASSENRGLNTEAFF
14	.	TRBV30	TRBJ2-1	.	TGTGCCACCTCAGGACGGATAACCTACAATGAGCAGTTCTTC	CATSGRITYNEQFF
14	TRBD1	TRBV12-3/TRBV12-4	TRBJ1-1	.	TGTGCCAGCAGTAGGGCCGGGACAGAGAGAGGCGCTTTCTTT	CASSRAGTERGAFF
11	.	TRBV7-2	TRBJ2-5	.	TGTGCCAGCAGCTTAGTGGGACGTTCGTACTTC	CASSLVGRSYF
14	TRBD2	TRBV20-1	TRBJ2-3	.	TGCAGTGCCCCCCCTAGCGGGGGGGTAGATACGCAGTATTTT	CSAPPSGGVDTQYF
13	.	TRBV5-4	TRBJ2-3	.	TGTGCCAGCAGCCCCCCTCAGGAAGATACGCAGTATTTT	CASSPPQEDTQYF
18	.	TRBV12-3/TRBV12-4	TRBJ1-1	.	TGTGCCAGCAGTGTCGCCGGGGGGTGGGTCGGGCAGAACACTGAAGCTTTCTTT	CASSVAGGWVGQNTEAFF